A single TCR beta chain is shown here with its context. One junction end disagrees with the germline gene, perhaps due to a read error. The entry originates in a study of blood T cell repertoires in COVID-19. On the study more broadly: COVID-19 samples from acute and convalescent phases originated in the United States, Italy and Spain. T cells, B-cell-depleted T cells, or PBMCs supplied cDNA or gDNA.

This CDR3 has 13 amino acids. Germline V gene sequence: CDR1 SGHRS, CDR2 YFSETQ. In the source study's methods: How many nucleated cells were present was estimated from reference gene primer amplification. Some clones are missing from TCRdb's copy, which holds only in-frame ones; the method was immunoSEQ multiplex PCR. V, J and clone size were drawn from that table, and D and trimming were deduced from the DNA. The sample has some 240,000 clones, 80% to 90% seen once. In Seattle, patients joined the study during active infection and were tracked longitudinally. This clonotype was sampled from a woman aged 70 to 79 with COVID-19, enrolled during active disease. This chain connects TRBV5-1 to TRBJ2-7; D may be TRBD2 (5 bases). Sample: peripheral blood. CDR3 nucleotide sequence: TGCACCAGCAGTGAGGGCCACTCCTACGAGCAGTACTTC. Its translation is CTSSEGHSYEQYF.